This T cell receptor (beta chain) was identified in a study of blood T cells in healthy people across ages (dated by TCRdb to between 2015 and 2017). For the wider study: Template switching captured roughly one uniquely barcoded TCR beta cDNA molecule per two T cells in model experiments. Four age groups were formed from the donors: young (average roughly 16 years), middle-aged (more than 35), aged (under 70) and long-lived (82). The study measured age-related changes in TCR beta repertoire diversity using deep sequencing normalized with unique cDNA molecular identifiers. Using the same blood draw, the study looked at two additional independent replicas of 1 million unique cDNA reads for two donors, one aged 18 to 30 and the other aged 80 or older. Overall study outcomes, separate from this receptor: Observed TCR beta diversity correlated strongly with the percentage of naive T cells measured by flow cytometry. Compared with the aged group, more naive CD4+ T cells, fewer expanded clones and increased TCR diversity were shown by the long-lived group, suggesting age selection. Because profiling used bulk unsorted PBMCs, naive and antigen-experienced compartments could not be compared conclusively. Observed TCR beta diversity per million T cells fell roughly linearly with age, and a significant reduction was already apparent by age around 44. The CMV infection status of donors was not known, potentially confounding age-related changes in expanded clonotypes. Total diversity estimates from one million sequenced T cells were considered lower bounds and underestimates.

Donors were 30 to 45 systemically healthy Caucasian individuals from Russia aged roughly 6 to 100 years. Around 10 milliliters of peripheral blood were collected from each donor into EDTA-treated Vacutainer tubes. PBMCs were isolated by Ficoll-Paque density-gradient centrifugation, with at least 7 million obtained per sample. Total RNA was extracted from PBMCs with Trizol reagent, with at least 5.5 micrograms obtained per sample. The percentages of naive CD45RAhigh/CD27high T cells were determined by flow cytometry on a PBMC aliquot from every donor. This clonotype has only a few counts. What antigen it recognizes has not been identified. No much larger clone is present one base from it, and per-base qualities are unavailable. From the cysteine through the phenylalanine, the CDR3 covers 12 amino acids. Solely the CDR3 DNA is kept, with 36 bases framed from the first base. At the junction V is shortened by 6 bases and J by 3 bases, with 10 bases in between. Via the germline V gene, CDR1 is SQVTM and CDR2 ANQGSEA.

Libraries were made using 5' RACE. TCRdb names Illumina HiSeq 2500 as the instrument used. A second PCR of about 6 to 11 cycles was run with a J-beta primer mix and a sample-barcoded 5' primer. A template-switch 5' adaptor carrying 12 random nucleotides introduced a unique molecular identifier onto each TCR beta cDNA molecule. Each sample yielded at least 2.5 million CDR3-containing paired-end reads. First-strand cDNA synthesis was performed from all RNA using the Mint cDNA synthesis kit, with priming by a TRBC-specific oligonucleotide. After uracil-DNA glycosylase treatment, a first 18-cycle PCR used universal primers M1SS and BC2_uni_R on all cDNA. As for how the authors treated the data: Each sample was normalized by randomly selecting 1 million high-quality reads, each carrying a distinct molecular identifier. Reads with shared molecular identifiers were discarded instead of being binned into consensus sequences. CDR3 identification, clonotype clustering and error correction used MiTCR with a Q25 quality threshold and the strictest error-elimination algorithm. A nonparametric unseen species model with Euler transformation was used to estimate a lower bound on total TCR beta diversity. TCRdb reprocessed the public reads (quality trimming at Q25 with fastp, clone calling with MiXCR) and kept in-frame beta chains. Under each unique CDR3 protein, matching rows form one entry showing the most common genes and DNA. The V and J calls were not made by the authors but by TCRdb's processing. The sample table lists about 800,000 distinct CDR3 sequences, 20% to 25% of them with a count of one. The ten largest clones add up to under 4.5% of the sample.

The same sample was also studied in work on T cells of mothers and their children. In that second paper, the authors write: Nine systemically healthy Caucasian individuals, comprising three mothers and their six children, were included as donors. cDNA synthesis consumed the entire amount of extracted RNA, loaded at 1.5 ug RNA in each 15 ul reaction. In the second PCR, the M1S primer added sample barcodes and 2-4 random nucleotides. Each mother yielded over 9 million TCR beta CDR3 reads and each child 2.5 million to 3.5 million reads. In both related and unrelated pairs, thymic selection shapes the output of TCR recombination in a similar way, with inherited differences having only a minor effect. Related mother-child pairs always showed normalized repertoire overlap that was slightly higher than in unrelated mother-child pairs, though the difference was never significant. With a sensitivity of about 100 clones per million clonotypes, no persistent microchimeric T cell clones were detected. To look for features that set related mother-child pairs apart from unrelated individuals, the researchers ran deep NGS to compare the TCR beta repertoires of mothers and children. Mothers averaged about 37 +/- 4 years of age and children averaged about 10 +/- 4 years. After adapters were ligated using NEBNext reagents, the libraries underwent 100+100 nt paired-end sequencing on an Illumina HiSeq 2000. To prevent cross-contamination, the mother and child libraries were prepared a month apart and were sequenced in separate runs. For each donor, somewhere between roughly 500,000 and 2,100,000 distinct TCR beta clonotypes were identified. Naive TCR beta clonotypes were estimated from low-frequency clonotypes matched to each donor's FACS-determined naive share, without sorting.

Sequences were obtained from blood. The receptor comes from a boy between 5 and 17 years old in good health. The receptor chain draws on TRBV29-1 and TRBJ2-3, with the D gene not confidently named. CDR3 sequence: CSVLFTTDTQYF. The nucleotides are TGCAGCGTGCTATTTACGACAGATACGCAGTATTTT.